The clone carrying this TCR beta chain was detected a few times. Its antigen is not identified. Sequenced by immunoSEQ multiplex PCR; TCRdb stores in-frame clones only, minus some. The sample has about 59,000 clones, around 93% seen once. Trimming pared 2 bases from V and 0 bases from J, leaving 8 bases between. Germline CDR1 and CDR2: SGHAT and FQNNGV. CDR3 length equals 15 residues. This sample is part of a study of graft-versus-host responses after intestinal transplantation. Study at large: Recipients received multivisceral, liver-intestinal, or isolated intestinal transplants. Every recipient had anti-thymocyte globulin induction and 2 to 3 years of tacrolimus plus steroids.

General observations from the study: After transplant, early declines in HvG clones were associated with peak levels of circulating GvH clones.

This clonotype was obtained from a human donor who was the organ donor for an intestinal transplant. The starting material was unstimulated CD4+ T cells sorted from spleen or lymph node cells, obtained before transplant. The V gene is TRBV11-2, the J gene TRBJ1-3, with D possibly matching TRBD1 (6 bases). CDR3 sequence reads: CASSLRGSSGNTIYF. In nucleotides, the CDR3 is TGTGCCAGCAGCTTAAGGGGGAGCTCTGGAAACACCATATATTTT.